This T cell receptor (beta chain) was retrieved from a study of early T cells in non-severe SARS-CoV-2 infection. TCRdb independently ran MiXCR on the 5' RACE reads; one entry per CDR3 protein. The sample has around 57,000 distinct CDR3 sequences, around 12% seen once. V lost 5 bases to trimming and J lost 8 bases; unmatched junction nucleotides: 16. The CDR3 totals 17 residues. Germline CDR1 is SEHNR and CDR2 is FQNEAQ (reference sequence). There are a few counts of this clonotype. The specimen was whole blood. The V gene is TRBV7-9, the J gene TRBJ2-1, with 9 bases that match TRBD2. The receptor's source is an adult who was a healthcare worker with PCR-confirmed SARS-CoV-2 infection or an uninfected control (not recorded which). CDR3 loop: CASSPEGAGGPLDEQFF. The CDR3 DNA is TGTGCCAGCAGCCCGGAGGGGGCGGGAGGGCCGTTGGATGAGCAGTTCTTC.